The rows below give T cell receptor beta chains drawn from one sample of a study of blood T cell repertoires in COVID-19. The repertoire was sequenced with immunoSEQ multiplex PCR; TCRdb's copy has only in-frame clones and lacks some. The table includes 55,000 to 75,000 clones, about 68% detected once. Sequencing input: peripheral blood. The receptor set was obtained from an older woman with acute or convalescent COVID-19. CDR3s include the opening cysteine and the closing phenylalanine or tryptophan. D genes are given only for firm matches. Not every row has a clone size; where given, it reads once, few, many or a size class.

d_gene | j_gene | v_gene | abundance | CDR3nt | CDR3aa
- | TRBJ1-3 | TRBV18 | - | TGTGCCAGCTCACCGATCTTGCGGAAGCTCTCTGGAAACACCATATATTTT | CASSPILRKLSGNTIYF
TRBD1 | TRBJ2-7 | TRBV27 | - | TGTGCCAGCAGTCCCCCAGGGGGACCCACCTACGAGCAGTACTTC | CASSPPGGPTYEQYF
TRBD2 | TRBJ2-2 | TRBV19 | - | TGTGCCAGTAGTGGAAGGGGGAAGACTAGCGGGAGGCCTGCTGAGTCCGGGGAGCTGTTTTTT | CASSGRGKTSGRPAESGELFF
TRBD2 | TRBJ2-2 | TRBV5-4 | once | TGTGCCAGCAGCTCCCCGACTAGCAGATTGAACACCGGGGAGCTGTTTTTT | CASSSPTSRLNTGELFF
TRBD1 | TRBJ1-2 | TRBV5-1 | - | TGCGCCAGCAGCCCCGGACAGGGGGCGAGTGGCTACACCTTC | CASSPGQGASGYTF
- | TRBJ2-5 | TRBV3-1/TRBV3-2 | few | TGTGCCAGCAGCCATCAGGGGACCCAGTACTTC | CASSHQGTQYF
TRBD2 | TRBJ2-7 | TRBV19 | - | TGTGCCAGTAGTAGCGGGAGACCCTCCTACGAGCAGTACTTC | CASSSGRPSYEQYF
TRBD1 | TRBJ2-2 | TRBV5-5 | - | TGTGCCAGCAGCCGACAGGGGGCGATCGGGGAGCTGTTTTTT | CASSRQGAIGELFF
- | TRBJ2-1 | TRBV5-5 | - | TGTGCCAGCAGCTTGTATTTCCAGGGTCGGGATGAGCAGTTCTTC | CASSLYFQGRDEQFF
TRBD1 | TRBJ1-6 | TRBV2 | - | TGTGCCAGCAGTGGTATGACAGGGCAAGGACCCCTCCACTTT | CASSGMTGQGPLHF
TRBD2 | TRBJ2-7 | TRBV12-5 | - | TGTGCTAGTGCCCAGGGGCTAGCGGGGCACGAGCAGTACTTC | CASAQGLAGHEQYF
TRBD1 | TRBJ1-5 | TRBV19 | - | TGTGCCAGTAGGAAGTCGGGACAGCGTTTCATCTCCCAGCATTTT | CASRKSGQRFISQHF
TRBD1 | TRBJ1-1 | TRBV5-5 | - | TGTGCCAGCAGCTTGGAGGACAGGGTCACTGAAGCTTTCTTT | CASSLEDRVTEAFF
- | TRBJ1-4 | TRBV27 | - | TGTGCCAGCAGTTCGTCAACTAATGAAAAACTGTTTTTT | CASSSSTNEKLFF
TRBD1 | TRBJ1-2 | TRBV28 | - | TGTGCCAGCATCGGGGGACAGGGGGTCGACGGCTACACCTTC | CASIGGQGVDGYTF
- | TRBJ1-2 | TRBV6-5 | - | TGTGCCAGCAGTTATGGACAGATTGGAGGCTACACCTTC | CASSYGQIGGYTF
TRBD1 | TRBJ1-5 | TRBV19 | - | TGTGCCAGTAGTACGACAGGGCTCCCACAGCAGCCCCAGCATTTT | CASSTTGLPQQPQHF
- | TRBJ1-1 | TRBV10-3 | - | TGTGCCATCAGTGAGTCTCGGCAGGGGAACACTGAAGCTTTCTTT | CAISESRQGNTEAFF
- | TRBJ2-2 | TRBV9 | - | TGTGCCAGCAGCCAGGACTCGGGTGGGGAGCTGTTTTTT | CASSQDSGGELFF
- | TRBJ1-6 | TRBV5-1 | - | TGCGCCAGCAGCTTGCTACAGGGCAATAATTCACCCCTCCACTTT | CASSLLQGNNSPLHF